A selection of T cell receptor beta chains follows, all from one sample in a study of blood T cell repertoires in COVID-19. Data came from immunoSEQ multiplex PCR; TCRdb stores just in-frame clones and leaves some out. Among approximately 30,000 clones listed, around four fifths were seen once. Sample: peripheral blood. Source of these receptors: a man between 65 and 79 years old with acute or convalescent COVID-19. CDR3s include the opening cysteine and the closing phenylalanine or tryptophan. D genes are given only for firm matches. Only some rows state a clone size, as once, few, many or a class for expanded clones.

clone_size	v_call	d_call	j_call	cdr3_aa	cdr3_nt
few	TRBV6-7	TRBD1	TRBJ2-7	CASSYPPTGGPYEQYF	TGTGCCAGCAGTTACCCTCCGACAGGGGGCCCATACGAGCAGTACTTC
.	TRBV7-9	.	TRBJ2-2	CASSSLPISNTGELFF	TGTGCCAGCAGCTCCCTTCCTATCTCGAACACCGGGGAGCTGTTTTTT
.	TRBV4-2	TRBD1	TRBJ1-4	CASSRQGQGRDNEKLFF	TGTGCCAGCAGCCGACAGGGACAGGGCCGAGATAATGAAAAACTGTTTTTT
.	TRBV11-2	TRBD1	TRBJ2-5	CASSLGQGRGSQYF	TGTGCCAGCAGCCTTGGACAGGGCAGAGGGAGCCAGTACTTC
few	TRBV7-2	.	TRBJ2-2	CASSPGAVGELFF	TGTGCCAGCAGCCCAGGGGCGGTTGGGGAGCTGTTTTTT
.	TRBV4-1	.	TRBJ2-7	CASSQDTGMAHYEQYF	TGCGCCAGCAGCCAAGATACGGGGATGGCTCATTACGAGCAGTACTTC
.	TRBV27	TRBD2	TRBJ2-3	CASSLSATSGGPDTQYF	TGTGCCAGCAGTTTATCGGCGACTAGCGGGGGACCGGATACGCAGTATTTT
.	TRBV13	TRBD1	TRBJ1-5	CASSLGLPGQGQPQHF	TGTGCCAGCAGCTTAGGGTTACCGGGACAGGGACAGCCCCAGCATTTT
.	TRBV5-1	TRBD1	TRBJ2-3	CASSTGQPRVDTQYF	TGCGCCAGCAGCACGGGACAGCCTAGGGTAGATACGCAGTATTTT
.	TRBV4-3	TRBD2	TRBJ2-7	CASSQNPSGAWGSYEQYF	TGCGCCAGCAGCCAAAATCCTAGCGGGGCGTGGGGCTCCTACGAGCAGTACTTC
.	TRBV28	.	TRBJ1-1	CASSFEGAGYEAFF	TGTGCCAGCAGTTTTGAAGGGGCCGGATATGAAGCTTTCTTT
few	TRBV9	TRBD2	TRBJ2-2	CASSLRTSSGELFF	TGTGCCAGCAGCCTACGGACTAGCTCCGGGGAGCTGTTTTTT
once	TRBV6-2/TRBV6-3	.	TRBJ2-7	CASSRGKMFGEQYF	TGTGCCAGCAGTCGAGGGAAAATGTTCGGCGAGCAGTACTTC
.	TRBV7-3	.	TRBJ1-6	CASSLGGWISPLHF	TGTGCCAGCAGCTTAGGGGGCTGGATTTCACCCCTCCACTTT